The 17 T cell receptor beta chains in this list originate from one sample, sequenced in a study of T-cell reconstitution after alpha-beta-depleted transplantation in children. Researchers prepared the TCRbeta library using unique molecular identifiers, the study reports. TCRdb used MiXCR to reprocess the PCR reads, holding one entry per CDR3 protein. The sample yields about 19,000 distinct CDR3 sequences, roughly 13% seen once. The sample was PBMCs, mostly from graft donor cells, taken 60 days after TCRalphabeta/CD19-depleted stem cell transplant. These TCRs come from a female patient aged 2 to 10 who had a stem cell transplant for congenital amegakaryocytic thrombocytopenia, so the T cells may come from the graft donor.

This clonotype has at least ten counts. This chain uses TRBV20-1 with TRBJ2-1; 7 nucleotides align to TRBD1. Germline V gene data show CDR1 as DFQATT and CDR2 as SNEGSKA (reference sequence). J was trimmed by 4 bases and V by 4 bases; bases with no gene match: 10. The CDR3 loop spans 15 amino acids. The DNA for the CDR3 is TGCAGTGCTACCCCCGGGACAGATTTTTACAATGAGCAGTTCTTC. It encodes CSATPGTDFYNEQFF.

This clonotype came up many times. This chain uses TRBV6-5 with TRBJ2-5; D is undetermined. V lost 0 bases, J lost 0 bases, and 5 bases lay in between. In germline, CDR1 is MNHEY, CDR2 SVGAGI. This CDR3 comprises 14 residues. Here the CDR3 DNA reads TGTGCCAGCAGTTACTCTTCCAACCAAGAGACCCAGTACTTC. Residues: CASSYSSNQETQYF.

This clonotype was observed at least ten times. This chain links TRBV7-9 with TRBJ2-5; 7 bases agree with TRBD1. With V trimmed by 5 bases and J by 5 bases, 5 bases remained unmatched. Germline V gives CDR1 SEHNR, CDR2 FQNEAQ (reference sequence). The CDR3 runs 13 residues. The CDR3 loop reads CASSTGVRETQYF. Here the CDR3 DNA reads TGTGCCAGCAGCACAGGGGTTAGGGAGACCCAGTACTTC.

This clonotype showed up just a few times. The gene calls are TRBV4-2 and TRBJ2-1; D unresolved. Trimming stripped 10 bases from V and 6 bases from J, with 19 bases between. The CDR3 is made up of 14 amino acids. Germline-derived CDR1 and CDR2 are LGHNA and YNFKEQ. CDR3 nucleotides: TGTGCCATGGGCCCCGGCCTAGGGTGCAATGAGCAGTTCTTC. Its translation: CAMGPGLGCNEQFF.

This clonotype was found many times. The rearrangement uses TRBV11-2 and TRBJ1-2, with a weak D call TRBD1 (6 bases). CDR1 is SGHAT, CDR2 FQNNGV, per germline. CDR3 length: 14 residues. With 5 bases removed from V and 7 bases from J, the gap between germline ends came to 17 bases. The CDR3 sequence: CASSKMGGASGYTF. DNA for the CDR3: TGTGCCAGCAGCAAAATGGGGGGCGCGTCTGGCTACACCTTC.

The table lists this clonotype with many counts. The chain joins TRBV29-1 to TRBJ2-7; D is possibly TRBD1 (6 bases). Trimming shortened V by 0 bases and J by 2 bases, and 11 bases separated the two germline ends. CDR1 is SQVTM, CDR2 ANQGSEA, per germline. This CDR3 has 14 residues. CDR3 protein: CSVEDGGAPYEQYF. The CDR3 DNA follows: TGCAGCGTTGAAGATGGGGGCGCCCCCTACGAGCAGTACTTC.

This clonotype has ten or more counts. V is TRBV10-2 and J is TRBJ2-7; TRBD1 is a possible D gene (7 bases). This CDR3 has 15 residues. The germline V gene encodes CDR1 WSHSY and CDR2 SAAADI. V gave up 10 bases and J gave up 2 bases, with 21 bases separating them. CDR3 in amino acids: CATDNGGQRTYEQYF. The CDR3, as DNA: TGCGCCACCGATAACGGGGGACAGCGGACCTACGAGCAGTACTTC.

Ten or more counts support this clonotype. The chain recombines TRBV7-7 with TRBJ2-5; either TRBD1 or TRBD2 may fit D (5 bases each). This CDR3 region has 15 residues. With 5 bases removed from V and 6 bases from J, the gap between germline ends came to 19 bases. Germline loops: CDR1 SSHAT, CDR2 FNYEAQ (reference sequence). CDR3 sequence (DNA): TGTGCCAGCAGCCCCACACCGCAGGGACGGCAGACCCAGTACTTC. It specifies CASSPTPQGRQTQYF.

This clonotype has at least ten counts. The rearrangement links TRBV5-6 to TRBJ2-7; 9 bases line up with TRBD2. This CDR3 comprises 14 residues. J gave up 3 bases and V 0 bases, and 1 base lay outside the gene matches. Germline CDR1 reads SGHDT; CDR2 reads YYEEEE. CDR3: CASSLGLADYEQYF. CDR3 nucleotides: TGTGCCAGCAGCTTGGGACTAGCGGACTACGAGCAGTACTTC.

This clonotype was seen ten or more times. The chain links TRBV7-7 to TRBJ2-5; TRBD1 or TRBD2 may be the D gene (5 bases each). The CDR3 length is 15 residues. Germline V gene sequence: CDR1 SSHAT, CDR2 FNYEAQ (reference sequence). Trimming took 0 bases from V and 4 from J, leaving 12 bases between them. CDR3 region: CASSLARQGAETQYF. DNA for the CDR3: TGTGCCAGCAGCTTAGCTAGGCAGGGAGCAGAGACCCAGTACTTC.

The CDR3 bases are TGCGCCAGCAGCTTGGGATGGGGACTAAACAATGAGCAGTTCTTC. Translated: CASSLGWGLNNEQFF. The chain combines TRBV5-1 with TRBJ2-1, with 7 bases matching TRBD2. With 0 bases clipped from V and 5 bases from J, the junction kept 5 bases outside the gene matches. The CDR3 extends over 15 amino acids. CDR1 is SGHRS, CDR2 YFSETQ, per germline.

This clonotype was observed at least ten times. J is TRBJ2-2 and V is TRBV5-1; TRBD1 aligns across 7 bases. J gave up 4 bases and V 7 bases, and 7 bases lay outside the gene matches. This CDR3 comprises 14 residues. Germline V gives CDR1 SGHRS, CDR2 YFSETQ. The DNA of the CDR3 is TGCGCCAGCTACACAGGGGTCACCACCGGGGAGCTGTTTTTT. This sequence encodes CASYTGVTTGELFF.

This clonotype was detected many times. V gene TRBV25-1 combines with J gene TRBJ2-7; D is undetermined. Germline CDR1 MGHDK, CDR2 SYGVNS. The CDR3 is 12 amino acids. Trimming removed 7 bases at V and 0 bases at J, with 7 bases between. The CDR3 DNA is TGTGCCAGCACCGGCTACTCCTACGAGCAGTACTTC. This gives the protein CASTGYSYEQYF.

This clonotype was counted at least ten times. The V gene is TRBV12-3 or TRBV12-4, the J gene TRBJ2-5; 8 bases align to TRBD1. V shed 5 bases and J 5 bases; nucleotides not matched to a gene: 4. The CDR3 spans 13 residues. CDR3 coding DNA: TGTGCCAGCAGTCAGGGGGCCGGGGAGACCCAGTACTTC. Its protein product is CASSQGAGETQYF.

This clonotype was detected ten times or more. V usage is TRBV2 and J usage is TRBJ2-7; 8 bases match TRBD2. Trimming cost V 7 bases and J 3 bases; bases outside gene matches: 5. The CDR3 has 13 residues. CDR1 is SNHLY and CDR2 is FYNNEI in the germline V gene. The CDR3 DNA follows: TGTGCCAGCATACCTCTAGCGGGCTACGAGCAGTACTTC. Its protein is CASIPLAGYEQYF.

This clonotype showed up many times. The CDR3 sequence is CASSPDRWGYTF. In DNA form, the CDR3 reads TGCGCCAGCAGCCCGGACAGGTGGGGCTACACCTTC. The V gene is TRBV5-1, the J gene TRBJ1-2; 7 nucleotides match TRBD1. V shed 4 bases and J 8 bases; nucleotides not matched to a gene: 5. The CDR3 runs 12 residues. Germline lookup yields CDR1 SGHRS and CDR2 YFSETQ.

Sample share makes this clonotype medium-sized. The rearrangement links TRBV5-5 to TRBJ1-1; D is undetermined. CDR1 is SGHKS and CDR2 is YYEKEE in the germline V gene (reference sequence). V lost 1 base and J lost 0, with 7 bases in between. The CDR3 spans 14 residues. Here the CDR3 reads CASSLLRMNTEAFF. CDR3 nucleotides: TGTGCCAGCAGCTTGCTCAGAATGAACACTGAAGCTTTCTTT.